The 21 T cell receptor beta chains reported below all come from one sample, sequenced in a study of T cell responses to AZD1222 COVID-19 vaccine. The data were produced by immunoSEQ multiplex PCR, yet TCRdb's version contains in-frame clones alone and is incomplete. This sample has 90,000 to 120,000 clones; nearly 90% occur once, and the top ten carry roughly 2.5%. Sequencing was performed on peripheral blood, taken 28 days after the second AZD1222 dose. The receptor set was obtained from an adult who received the AZD1222 COVID-19 vaccine.

The chain employs TRBV30 and TRBJ1-5, with D maybe TRBD1 (6 bases). Trimming removed 0 bases from V and 0 bases from J, with 9 bases in between. Germline CDR1 GTSNPN, CDR2 SVGIG (reference sequence). The CDR3 has 15 amino acids. The CDR3 DNA is TGTGCCTGGAGTGTTGGGGGACATAGCAATCAGCCCCAGCATTTT. Its protein product is CAWSVGGHSNQPQHF.

The V gene is TRBV2, the J gene TRBJ2-2; 7 nucleotides agree with TRBD2. Looked up from germline, CDR1 is SNHLY and CDR2 is FYNNEI. V was pared by 3 bases and J by 6 bases, with 13 bases of the junction left unmatched. CDR3 length: 17 residues. CDR3 nucleotide sequence: TGTGCCAGCAGTGAGGAGTTAAGAGGGAGGGCCGCCGGGGAGCTGTTTTTT. It encodes CASSEELRGRAAGELFF.

V is TRBV2 and J is TRBJ1-1, with a tentative D call TRBD1 (6 bases). The CDR3 extends over 13 amino acids. The V end lost 11 bases, the J end lost 6 bases, and 19 bases lay between the germline ends. CDR1 is SNHLY, CDR2 FYNNEI, per germline. For the CDR3, the DNA is TGTGCCCATTTCCCAACAGGGAAGGCTGAAGCTTTCTTT. Its translation is CAHFPTGKAEAFF.

The CDR3 region is CATSRGQDNSPLHF. CDR3 in DNA: TGTGCCACCAGCAGAGGACAGGATAATTCACCCCTCCACTTT. The chain uses TRBV15 and TRBJ1-6; perhaps TRBD1 as D (6 bases). The CDR3 loop spans 14 amino acids. CDR1 is LNHNV, CDR2 YYDKDF, per germline (reference sequence). V was pared by 1 base and J by 5 bases, with 6 bases between.

The rearrangement links TRBV6-5 to TRBJ2-3; 9 nucleotides line up with TRBD1. Germline loops: CDR1 MNHEY, CDR2 SVGAGI. J gave up 2 bases and V 2 bases, and 5 bases lay outside the gene matches. This CDR3 has 16 residues. Written as DNA, the CDR3 is TGTGCCAGCAGTTACGCCGGGACAGGGTCCACAGATACGCAGTATTTT. This encodes CASSYAGTGSTDTQYF.

The chain combines TRBV3-1 (or the pseudogene TRBV3-2) with TRBJ1-6; no firm D call. Germline V CDR1 and CDR2: LGHDT, YNNKEL (reference sequence). The CDR3 spans 17 residues. V lost 0 bases and J lost 4, with 13 bases in between. The CDR3 sequence: CASSQDLGLPYNSPLHF. DNA for the CDR3: TGTGCCAGCAGCCAAGATCTCGGGCTCCCATATAATTCACCCCTCCACTTT.

A note on this clone: The same CDR3 is also encoded by other DNA sequences in this sample. The V call is TRBV20-1, the J call TRBJ1-1; weak D call: TRBD1 (5 bases). This CDR3 contains 13 residues. V gave up 3 bases and J gave up 0 bases, with 8 bases separating them. CDR1 is DFQATT, CDR2 SNEGSKA, per germline (reference sequence). CDR3 sequence (DNA): TGCAGTGCTAGTCAGGGAATGAACACTGAAGCTTTCTTT. Amino acids: CSASQGMNTEAFF.

This sequence joins TRBV5-1 and TRBJ2-3; the D gene is possibly TRBD1 (6 bases). The CDR3 is 15 amino acids. The V end was cut by 2 bases, the J end by 2 bases, with 12 bases between. CDR1 is SGHRS and CDR2 is YFSETQ in the germline V gene. This chain's CDR3 is CASSLGTGTTDTQYF. DNA of the CDR3: TGCGCCAGCAGCTTAGGTACAGGGACCACAGATACGCAGTATTTT. Full variable domain (outside the CDR3, taken from reference TRBV5-1 and TRBJ2-3): KAGVTQTPRYLIKTRGQQVTLSCSPISGHRSVSWYQQTPGQGLQFLFEYFSETQRNKGNFPGRFSGRQFSNSRSEMNVSTLELGDSALYLCASSLGTGTTDTQYFGPGTRLTVL.

This clone was seen a single time. This chain connects TRBV6-5 to TRBJ1-1; unclear D gene. Germline CDR1 is MNHEY and CDR2 is SVGAGI. The CDR3 runs to 10 residues. Trimming stripped 3 bases from V and 10 bases from J, with 6 bases between. In nucleotides, the CDR3 is TGTGCCAGCAGTTATGTCGTAGCTTTCTTT. Its protein product is CASSYVVAFF.

V is TRBV19 and J is TRBJ1-5; maybe TRBD1 (5 bases). The CDR3 loop spans 13 amino acids. The V gene's germline CDR1 is LNHDA and CDR2 SQIVND (reference sequence). The V and J ends lost 4 bases and 4 bases respectively, with 8 bases between them. For the CDR3, the DNA is TGTGCCAGTAGTAAACAGGTGAATCAGCCCCAGCATTTT. This translates into CASSKQVNQPQHF.

The chain combines TRBV5-1 with TRBJ2-3; 8 nucleotides align to TRBD2. The CDR3 covers 16 residues. Per the germline V gene, CDR1 is SGHRS and CDR2 is YFSETQ. V shed 5 bases, J shed 3 bases, and the junction held 11 bases outside the gene matches. The CDR3 loop is CASSRGVAGTTDTQYF. For the CDR3, the DNA is TGCGCCAGCAGTCGAGGGGTAGCGGGAACAACAGATACGCAGTATTTT.

The chain uses TRBV19 and TRBJ2-2; 11 bases are shared with TRBD2. The CDR3 is 15 amino acids. Germline CDR1 and CDR2: LNHDA and SQIVND (reference sequence). Trimming removed 5 bases from V and 7 bases from J; junction bases left unmatched: 6. The CDR3 DNA reads TGTGCCAGTAGTCCTAGCGGGAGGTTAGGCGGGGAGCTGTTTTTT. Amino acids: CASSPSGRLGGELFF.

This chain links TRBV6-2 or TRBV6-3 with TRBJ2-2; 9 bases line up with TRBD2. CDR1 and CDR2 from the germline V gene are MNHEY and SVGEGT. The CDR3 is made up of 18 amino acids. Germline trimming cut 0 bases from V and 4 bases from J; bases unmatched to any gene: 9. The CDR3 protein is CASSYSMASGIVTGELFF. CDR3 nucleotides: TGTGCCAGCAGTTACTCGATGGCTAGCGGGATTGTCACCGGGGAGCTGTTTTTT.

J is TRBJ1-1 and V is TRBV10-3; D unclear. Trimming took off 2 bases at V and 4 bases at J, with 8 bases between the two ends. CDR3 length: 13 residues. The germline V gene has CDR1 ENHRY and CDR2 SYGVKD. The CDR3 spells CAISESPGTEAFF. CDR3 nucleotide sequence: TGTGCCATCAGTGAGAGTCCGGGCACTGAAGCTTTCTTT.

The rearrangement links TRBV5-1 to TRBJ1-2; D possibly corresponds to TRBD1 (5 bases). This CDR3 spans 13 amino acids. From germline, CDR1 is SGHRS and CDR2 YFSETQ. Between the trimmed V and J ends, which lost 4 bases and 5 bases, there was a span of 12 bases. The CDR3 DNA reads TGCGCCAGCAGCCCAACGACAGATTATGGCTACACCTTC. Translation: CASSPTTDYGYTF.

The gene calls are TRBV7-9 and TRBJ2-7, with TRBD1 identical over 10 bases. The CDR3 spans 14 residues. Germline CDR1 reads SEHNR; CDR2 reads FQNEAQ (reference sequence). J was trimmed by 4 bases and V by 8 bases; bases with no gene match: 8. The CDR3 DNA is TGTGCCAGCTCCCGGGACAGGGGATATTACGAGCAGTACTTC. This codes for CASSRDRGYYEQYF.

The gene calls are TRBV10-3 and TRBJ1-2; 7 nucleotides align to TRBD1. This CDR3 comprises 16 residues. From germline, CDR1 is ENHRY and CDR2 SYGVKD. The V and J ends lost 2 bases and 2 bases, in that order; junction bases with no gene match: 8. The CDR3, as DNA: TGTGCCATCAGTGAGGGTGGCGGGACAGCCAACTATGGCTACACCTTC. As protein: CAISEGGGTANYGYTF.

The chain carries TRBV7-2 and TRBJ2-2; D remains ambiguous. With 3 bases removed from V and 2 bases from J, the gap between germline ends came to 10 bases. Germline values: CDR1 SGHTA, CDR2 FQGNSA. This CDR3 contains 15 residues. The CDR3 is CASSLRGVNTGELFF. CDR3 DNA: TGTGCCAGCAGCTTGCGCGGAGTCAACACCGGGGAGCTGTTTTTT.

This chain uses TRBV30 with TRBJ1-2; D gene unclear. This CDR3 has 14 residues. Trimming took off 0 bases at V and 7 bases at J, with 15 bases between the two ends. Germline CDR1 reads GTSNPN; CDR2 reads SVGIG (reference sequence). This CDR3 is CAWSVRQALGGYTF. The CDR3 coding sequence is TGTGCCTGGAGTGTACGGCAGGCCTTAGGTGGCTACACCTTC.

This rearrangement joins TRBV28 to TRBJ2-1; the match to TRBD2 covers 8 bases. This CDR3 has 15 amino acids. V dropped 3 bases and J dropped 1; count of bases not matched to a gene: 2. Germline assignment: CDR1 MDHEN and CDR2 SYDVKM. This CDR3 reads CASSLGGRSYNEQFF. As DNA, the CDR3 is TGTGCCAGCAGTTTGGGCGGGAGGTCCTACAATGAGCAGTTCTTC.

This sequence joins TRBV5-1 and TRBJ1-5; D possibly corresponds to TRBD1 (5 bases). The V gene lost 4 bases and the J gene lost 1 base, with 12 bases spanning the gap. Germline CDR1 SGHRS, CDR2 YFSETQ. This CDR3 comprises 15 residues. CDR3 DNA: TGCGCCAGCAGCCCCACCGACAGAAGCAATCAGCCCCAGCATTTT. Translated: CASSPTDRSNQPQHF. Drawing the rest from reference TRBV5-1 and TRBJ1-5, the complete variable domain is KAGVTQTPRYLIKTRGQQVTLSCSPISGHRSVSWYQQTPGQGLQFLFEYFSETQRNKGNFPGRFSGRQFSNSRSEMNVSTLELGDSALYLCASSPTDRSNQPQHFGDGTRLSIL.